This T cell receptor (beta chain) was obtained from a study of cytomegalovirus exposure and HLA in healthy donors. The PCR employed 60 Vbeta primers together with 13 Jbeta primers. Assay: immunoSEQ multiplex PCR; the TCRdb copy retains only in-frame clones and omits some. The table shows 250,000 to 350,000 clones, with 75% to 90% occurring only once. The germline CDR1 and CDR2 sequences are SGHAT and FQDESV (reference sequence). The CDR3 consists of 13 residues. V lost 1 base to trimming and J lost 4 bases, with 7 bases between them. The chain has TRBV11-1 and TRBJ1-2, with no clear D. What was sequenced was PBMCs. This receptor was taken from a girl aged 2-10 years in good health and CMV-seronegative. The CDR3 loop reads CASSLDGGYGYTF. The CDR3 DNA follows: TGTGCCAGCAGCTTAGATGGCGGCTATGGCTACACCTTC.